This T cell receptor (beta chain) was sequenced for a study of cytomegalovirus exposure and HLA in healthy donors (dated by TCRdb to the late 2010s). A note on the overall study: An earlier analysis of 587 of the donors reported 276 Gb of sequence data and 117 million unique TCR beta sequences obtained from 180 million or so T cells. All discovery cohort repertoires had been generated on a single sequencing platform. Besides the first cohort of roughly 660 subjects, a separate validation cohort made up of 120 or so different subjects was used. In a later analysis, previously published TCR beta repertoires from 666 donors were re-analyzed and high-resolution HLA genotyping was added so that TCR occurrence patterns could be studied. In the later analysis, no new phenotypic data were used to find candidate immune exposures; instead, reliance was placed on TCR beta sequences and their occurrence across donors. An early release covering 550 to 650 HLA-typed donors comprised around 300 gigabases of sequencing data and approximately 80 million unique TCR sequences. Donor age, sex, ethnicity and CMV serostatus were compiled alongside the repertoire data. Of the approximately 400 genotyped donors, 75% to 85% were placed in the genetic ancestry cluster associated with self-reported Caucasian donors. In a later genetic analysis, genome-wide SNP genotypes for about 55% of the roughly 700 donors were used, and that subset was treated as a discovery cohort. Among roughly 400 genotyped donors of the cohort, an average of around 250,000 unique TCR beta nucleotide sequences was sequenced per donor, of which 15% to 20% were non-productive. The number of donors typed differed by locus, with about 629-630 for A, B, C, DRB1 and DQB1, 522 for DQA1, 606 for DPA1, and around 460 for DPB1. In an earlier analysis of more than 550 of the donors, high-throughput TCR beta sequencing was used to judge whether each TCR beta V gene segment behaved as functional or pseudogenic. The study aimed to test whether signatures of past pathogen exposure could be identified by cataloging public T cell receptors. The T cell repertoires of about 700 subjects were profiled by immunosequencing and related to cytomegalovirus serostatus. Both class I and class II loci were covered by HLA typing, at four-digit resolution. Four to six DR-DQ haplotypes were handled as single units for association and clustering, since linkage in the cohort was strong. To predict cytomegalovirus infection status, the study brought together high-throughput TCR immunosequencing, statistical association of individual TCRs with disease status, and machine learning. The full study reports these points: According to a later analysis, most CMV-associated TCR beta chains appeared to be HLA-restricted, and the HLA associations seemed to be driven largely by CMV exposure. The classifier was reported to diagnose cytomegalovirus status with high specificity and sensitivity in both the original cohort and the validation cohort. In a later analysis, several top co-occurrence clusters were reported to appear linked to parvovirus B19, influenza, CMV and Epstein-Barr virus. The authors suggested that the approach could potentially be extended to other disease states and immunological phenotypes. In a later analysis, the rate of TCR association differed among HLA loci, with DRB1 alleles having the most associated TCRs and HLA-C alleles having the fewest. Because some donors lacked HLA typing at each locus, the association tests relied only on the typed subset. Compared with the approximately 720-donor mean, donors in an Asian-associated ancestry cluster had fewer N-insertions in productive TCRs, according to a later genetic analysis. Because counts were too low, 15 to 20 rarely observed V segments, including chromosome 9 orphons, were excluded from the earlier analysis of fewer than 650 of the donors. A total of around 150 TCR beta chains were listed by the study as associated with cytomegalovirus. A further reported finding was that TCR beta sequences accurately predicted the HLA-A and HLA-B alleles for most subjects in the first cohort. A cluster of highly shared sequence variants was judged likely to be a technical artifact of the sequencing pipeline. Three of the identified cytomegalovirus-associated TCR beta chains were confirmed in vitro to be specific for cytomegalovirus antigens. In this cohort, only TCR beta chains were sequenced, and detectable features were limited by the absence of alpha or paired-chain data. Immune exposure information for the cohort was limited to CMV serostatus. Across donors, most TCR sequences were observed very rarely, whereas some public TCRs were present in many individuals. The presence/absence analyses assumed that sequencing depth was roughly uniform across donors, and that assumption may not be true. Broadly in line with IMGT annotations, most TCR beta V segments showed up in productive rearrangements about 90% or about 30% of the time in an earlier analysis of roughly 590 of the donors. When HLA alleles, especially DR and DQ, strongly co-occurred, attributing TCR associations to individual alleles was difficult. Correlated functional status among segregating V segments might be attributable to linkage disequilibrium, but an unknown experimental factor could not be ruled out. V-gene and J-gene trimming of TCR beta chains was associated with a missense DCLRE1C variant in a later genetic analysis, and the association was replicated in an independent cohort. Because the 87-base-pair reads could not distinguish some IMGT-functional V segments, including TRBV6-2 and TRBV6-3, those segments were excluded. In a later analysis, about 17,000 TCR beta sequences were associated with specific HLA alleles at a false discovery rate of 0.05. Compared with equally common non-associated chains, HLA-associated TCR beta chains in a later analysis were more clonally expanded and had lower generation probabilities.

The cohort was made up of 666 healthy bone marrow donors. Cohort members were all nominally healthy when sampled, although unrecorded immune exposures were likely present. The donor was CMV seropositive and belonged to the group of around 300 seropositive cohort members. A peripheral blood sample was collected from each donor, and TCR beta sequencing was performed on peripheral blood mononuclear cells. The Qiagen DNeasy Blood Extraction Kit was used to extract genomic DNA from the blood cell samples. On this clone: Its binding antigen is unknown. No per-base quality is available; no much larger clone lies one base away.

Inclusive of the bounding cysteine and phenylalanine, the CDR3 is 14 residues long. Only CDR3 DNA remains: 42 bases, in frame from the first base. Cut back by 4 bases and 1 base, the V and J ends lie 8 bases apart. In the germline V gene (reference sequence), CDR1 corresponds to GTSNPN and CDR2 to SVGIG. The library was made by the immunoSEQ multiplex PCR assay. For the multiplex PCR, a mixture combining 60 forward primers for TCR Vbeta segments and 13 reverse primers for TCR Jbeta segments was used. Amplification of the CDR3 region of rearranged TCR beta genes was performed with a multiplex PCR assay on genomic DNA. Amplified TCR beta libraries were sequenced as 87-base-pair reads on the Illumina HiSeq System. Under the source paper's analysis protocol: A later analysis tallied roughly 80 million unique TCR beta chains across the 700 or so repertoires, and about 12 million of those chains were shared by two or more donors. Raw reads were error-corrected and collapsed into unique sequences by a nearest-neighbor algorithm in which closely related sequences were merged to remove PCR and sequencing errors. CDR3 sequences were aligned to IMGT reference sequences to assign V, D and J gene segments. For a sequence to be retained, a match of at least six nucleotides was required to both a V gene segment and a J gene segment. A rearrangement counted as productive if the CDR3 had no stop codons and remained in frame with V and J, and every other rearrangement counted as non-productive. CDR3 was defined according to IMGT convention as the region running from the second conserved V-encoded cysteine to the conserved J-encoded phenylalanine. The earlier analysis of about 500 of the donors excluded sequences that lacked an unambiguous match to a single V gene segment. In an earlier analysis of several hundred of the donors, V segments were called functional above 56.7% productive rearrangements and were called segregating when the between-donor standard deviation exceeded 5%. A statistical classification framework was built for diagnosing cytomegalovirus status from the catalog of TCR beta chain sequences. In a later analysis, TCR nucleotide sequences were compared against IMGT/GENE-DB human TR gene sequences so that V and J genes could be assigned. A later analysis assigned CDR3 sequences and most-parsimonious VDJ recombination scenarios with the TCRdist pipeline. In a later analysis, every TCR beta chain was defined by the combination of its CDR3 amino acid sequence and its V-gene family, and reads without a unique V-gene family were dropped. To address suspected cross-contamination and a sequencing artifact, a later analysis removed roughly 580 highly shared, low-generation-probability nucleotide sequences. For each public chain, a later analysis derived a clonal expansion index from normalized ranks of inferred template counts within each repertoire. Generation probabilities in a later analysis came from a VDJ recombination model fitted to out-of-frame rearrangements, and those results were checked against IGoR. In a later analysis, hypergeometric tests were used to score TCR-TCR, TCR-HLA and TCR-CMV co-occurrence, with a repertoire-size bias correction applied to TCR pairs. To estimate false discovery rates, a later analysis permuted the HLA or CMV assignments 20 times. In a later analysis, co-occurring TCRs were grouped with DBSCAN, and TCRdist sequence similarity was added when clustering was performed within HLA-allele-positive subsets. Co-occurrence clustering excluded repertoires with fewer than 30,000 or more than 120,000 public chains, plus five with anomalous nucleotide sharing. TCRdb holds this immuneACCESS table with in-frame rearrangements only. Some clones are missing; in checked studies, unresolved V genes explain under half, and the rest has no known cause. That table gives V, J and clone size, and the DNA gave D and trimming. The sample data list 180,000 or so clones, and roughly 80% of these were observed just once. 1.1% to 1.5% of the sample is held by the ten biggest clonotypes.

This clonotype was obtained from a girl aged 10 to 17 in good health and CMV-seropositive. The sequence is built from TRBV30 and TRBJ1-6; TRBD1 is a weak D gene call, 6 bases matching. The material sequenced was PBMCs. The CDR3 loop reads CAWNRASYNSPLHF. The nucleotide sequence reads TGTGCCTGGAACAGGGCGTCCTATAATTCACCCCTCCACTTT.